This T cell receptor beta chain is from a study of T cell responses to AZD1222 COVID-19 vaccine. Points from the study as a whole: The peak T cell response came first, and repertoires were sampled only after it. Mapped onto spike, vaccine-associated CD4 TCRs spanned it and were dominant at 160-218 and 743-854. In the spike-specific TCR repertoire, nearly half reportedly target unmutated variant regions.

Repertoires were generated with immunoSEQ multiplex PCR, while TCRdb's copy carries only in-frame clones and drops some. The sample consists of roughly 120,000 clones, nearly 90% of them appearing once. About this clone: The antigen is undetermined.

J gave up 3 bases and V 7 bases, and 7 bases lay outside the gene matches. This CDR3 contains 14 residues. Germline V CDR1 and CDR2: MDHEN, SYDVKM. The input for sequencing was peripheral blood, taken on day 0 of AZD1222 vaccination. This TCR came from an adult in good health. The gene calls are TRBV28 and TRBJ2-5, with 8 positions matching TRBD2. CDR3 region: CASIPRGGEETQYF. The CDR3 DNA reads as TGTGCCAGCATCCCCCGGGGGGGGGAAGAGACCCAGTACTTC.